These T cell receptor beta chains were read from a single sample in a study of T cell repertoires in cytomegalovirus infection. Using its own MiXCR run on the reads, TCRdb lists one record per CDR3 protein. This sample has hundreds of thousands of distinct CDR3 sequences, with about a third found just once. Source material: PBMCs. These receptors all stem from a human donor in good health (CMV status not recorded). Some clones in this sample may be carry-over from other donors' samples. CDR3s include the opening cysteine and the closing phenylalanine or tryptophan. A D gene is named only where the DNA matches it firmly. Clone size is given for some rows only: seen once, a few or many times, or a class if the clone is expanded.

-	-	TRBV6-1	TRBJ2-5	TGTGCCAGCAGGAGACAGATTGAGGCGGAAGAGACCCAGTACTTC	CASRRQIEAEETQYF
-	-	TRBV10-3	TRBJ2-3	TGTGCCATCAGTGAGTCGGGGGGGCGAGGAGATACGCAGTATTTT	CAISESGGRGDTQYF
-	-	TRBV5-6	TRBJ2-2	TGTGCCAGCATTCTACTCGGGGGACGGGCGAACACCGGGGAGCTGTTTTTT	CASILLGGRANTGELFF
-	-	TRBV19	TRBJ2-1	TGTGCCAGTGGCTTGCGGAGGAGCTCCTACAATGAGCAGTTCTTC	CASGLRRSSYNEQFF
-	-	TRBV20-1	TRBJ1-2	TGCAGTGCTACGCCCCAGGGGCCGGGAACGAACTATGGCTACACCTTC	CSATPQGPGTNYGYTF
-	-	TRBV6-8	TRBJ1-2	TGTGCCAGCACGGGAAACTATGGCTACACCTTC	CASTGNYGYTF
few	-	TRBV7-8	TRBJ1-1	TGTGCCAAGCAGGGGACCGCTGAAGCTTTCTTT	CAKQGTAEAFF
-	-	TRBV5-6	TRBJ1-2	TGTGCCAGCAGCCCCGACAGGTTTAATGGCTACACCTTC	CASSPDRFNGYTF
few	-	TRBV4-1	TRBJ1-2	TGCGCCAGCAGCCAAGTCCCAGGGCGCTATAACTATGGCTACACCTTC	CASSQVPGRYNYGYTF
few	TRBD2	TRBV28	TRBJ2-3	TGTGCCAGCAGCTCCCCCAAGTCCGGACTAGCGGGAGGTGGCACAGATACGCAGTATTTT	CASSSPKSGLAGGGTDTQYF
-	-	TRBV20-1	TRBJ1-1	TGCAGTGCTAGCCGACAGACACAGAACACTGAAGCTTTCTTT	CSASRQTQNTEAFF
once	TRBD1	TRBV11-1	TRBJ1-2	TGTGCCAGCAGATCGGACAGGGCTCGGTATGGCTACACCTTC	CASRSDRARYGYTF
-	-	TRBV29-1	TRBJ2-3	TGCAGCGTTGAACAGGCGGGGAAGGAAGATACGCAGTATTTT	CSVEQAGKEDTQYF
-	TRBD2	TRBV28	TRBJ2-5	TGTGCCACCGAACGGGGGGGAGAAGAGACCCAGTACTTC	CATERGGEETQYF
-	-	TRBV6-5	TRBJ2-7	TGTGCCAGCAGTTACCAACAGGGATTCCACGAGCAGTACTTC	CASSYQQGFHEQYF
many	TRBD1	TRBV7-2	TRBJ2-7	TGTGCCAGCAGCTCCCGACAGGGGGGGGCCTACGAGCAGTACTTC	CASSSRQGGAYEQYF
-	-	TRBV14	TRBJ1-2	TGTGCCAGCAGCCAAGATCTGCGAGGGTTAGGTGACGGCTACACCTTC	CASSQDLRGLGDGYTF
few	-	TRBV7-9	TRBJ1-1	TGTGCCAGCAGCTTATTGGCGAGAGAACAGTCTTTCTTT	CASSLLAREQSFF
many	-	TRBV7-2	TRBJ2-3	TGTGCCAGCAGCTTACAAAGAGATACGCAGTATTTT	CASSLQRDTQYF
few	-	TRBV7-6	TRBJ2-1	TGTGCCAGCACCAAGGGGGAGGATGAGCAGTTCTTC	CASTKGEDEQFF
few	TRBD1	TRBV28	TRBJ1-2	TGTGCCAGCAGCTTTCACCTGGTCACGACAGGGGGCTATGGCTACACCTTC	CASSFHLVTTGGYGYTF
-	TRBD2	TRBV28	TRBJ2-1	TGTGCCAGTCACTCTAGCGGGAGTTCCTACAATGAGCAGTTCTTC	CASHSSGSSYNEQFF
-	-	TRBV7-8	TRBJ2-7	TGTGCCAGCAGCTTAGCGCGCAGCCGCTACGAGCAGTACTTC	CASSLARSRYEQYF
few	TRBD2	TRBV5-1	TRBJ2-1	TGCGCCAGCAGCTTGGTGTCTAGCGGCCTGGGGGAGCAGTTCTTC	CASSLVSSGLGEQFF
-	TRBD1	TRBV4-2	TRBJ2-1	TGTGCCAGCAGCCAGGGACAGGGTTACAATGAGCAGTTCTTC	CASSQGQGYNEQFF
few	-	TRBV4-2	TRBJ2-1	TGTGCCAGCAGCCAGGCGAATTACGATGAGCAGTTCTTC	CASSQANYDEQFF
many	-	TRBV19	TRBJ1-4	TGTGCCAGTAGTATCCGGGATGGGGAAAAACTGTTTTTT	CASSIRDGEKLFF
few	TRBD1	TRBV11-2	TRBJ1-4	TGTGCCAGCAGCTCCTCTGCCGGGACAGGGGATGAAAAACTGTTTTTT	CASSSSAGTGDEKLFF
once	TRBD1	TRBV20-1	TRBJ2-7	TGCAGTGCTAGGGACCTCGTGACAGGGCTAACCTCCTACGAGCAGTACTTC	CSARDLVTGLTSYEQYF
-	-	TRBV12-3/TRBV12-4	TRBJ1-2	TGTGCCAGCAGGCAGGATAACTATGGCTACACCTTC	CASRQDNYGYTF
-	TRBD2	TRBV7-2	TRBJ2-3	TGTGCCAGCAGCATGGGACTAGCGGGGGGGCGGGGGGTTACGCAGTATTTT	CASSMGLAGGRGVTQYF
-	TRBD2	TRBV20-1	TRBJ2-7	TGCAGTGCTAGAGCTCTGACTAGCGGGACTCTTGAGCAGTACTTC	CSARALTSGTLEQYF
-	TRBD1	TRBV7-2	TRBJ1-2	TGTGCCAGCAGCCCAGGTCAGGGGGCGCATGTTTCTGGCTACACCTTC	CASSPGQGAHVSGYTF
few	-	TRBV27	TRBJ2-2	TGTGCCAGCAGTTTATCCGGGGGCTTGGCCGGGGAGCTGTTTTTT	CASSLSGGLAGELFF
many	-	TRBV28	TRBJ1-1	TGTGCCAGCAGTTCCCGGGACACTGAAGCTTTCTTT	CASSSRDTEAFF
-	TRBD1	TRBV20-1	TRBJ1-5	TGCAGTGCTAGTGACAGGGATCAGCCCCAGCATTTT	CSASDRDQPQHF
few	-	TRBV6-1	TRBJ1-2	TGTGCCAGCAGAGTCGGGACTAGCGTTTACCGGGCGGTGGGCTACACCTTC	CASRVGTSVYRAVGYTF
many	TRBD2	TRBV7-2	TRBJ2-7	TGTGCCAGCAGCTTAGGGGGGACTAGCGGGAGTTACGAGCAGTACTTC	CASSLGGTSGSYEQYF
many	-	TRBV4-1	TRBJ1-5	TGCGCCAGCAGCCTTAACACAGGGATGGGCAATCAGCCCCAGCATTTT	CASSLNTGMGNQPQHF
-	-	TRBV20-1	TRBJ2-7	TGCAGTGCAACGGAGGGCGCCTCCTACGAGCAGTACTTC	CSATEGASYEQYF
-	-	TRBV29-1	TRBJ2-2	TGCCGCGCCCGGGGACCGAAAAAGAACACCGGGGAGCTGTTTTTT	CRARGPKKNTGELFF
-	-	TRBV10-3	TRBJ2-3	TGTGCCACAACGAGAAGCGCGGGGAGTGGGATCACAGATACGCAGTATTTT	CATTRSAGSGITDTQYF
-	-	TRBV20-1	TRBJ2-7	TGCAGTGCTAGACAGGGCAAAGCAGGGACCTACGAGCAGTACTTC	CSARQGKAGTYEQYF
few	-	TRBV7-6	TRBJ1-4	TGTGCCAGCAGCTCCCTCAGGGTAGTGGACGAAAAACTGTTTTTT	CASSSLRVVDEKLFF
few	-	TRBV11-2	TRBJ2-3	TGTGCCAGCAGCTTATGGAGGGGATTCCTCGATACGCAGTATTTT	CASSLWRGFLDTQYF
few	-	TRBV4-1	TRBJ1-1	TGCGCCAGCAGCCAAGATCGAAAGGGCGAGGGGACTGAAGCTTTCTTT	CASSQDRKGEGTEAFF
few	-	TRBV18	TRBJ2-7	TGTGCCAGCTCACCAGAGGGCAGGACGGCCTACGAGCAGTACTTC	CASSPEGRTAYEQYF
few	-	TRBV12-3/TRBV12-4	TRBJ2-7	TGTGCCAGCAGTGAGGGTACGGACAGTTCCATCCTTTACGAGCAGTACTTC	CASSEGTDSSILYEQYF
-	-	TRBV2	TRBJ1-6	TGTGCCAGCATGATACGGGACACTTCACCCCTCCACTTT	CASMIRDTSPLHF
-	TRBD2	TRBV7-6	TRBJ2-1	TGTGCCAGCAGTCAGTTTAGCGGGTCGAGCTCCTACCATGAGCAGTTCTTC	CASSQFSGSSSYHEQFF
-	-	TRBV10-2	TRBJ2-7	TGCGCCAGCACCCCAGGGGGACTCCCGAGCCACGAGCAGTACTTC	CASTPGGLPSHEQYF
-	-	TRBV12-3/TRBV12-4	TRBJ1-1	TGTGCCAGCAGTTTAAAAAGGGGGATGAACACTGAAGCTTTCTTT	CASSLKRGMNTEAFF
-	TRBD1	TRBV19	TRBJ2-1	TGTGCCAGTAACCCGGGACAGGGGTCTTTGAGCTCCTACAATGAGCAGTTCTTC	CASNPGQGSLSSYNEQFF
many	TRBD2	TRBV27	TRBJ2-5	TGTGCCAGCAGAGGAGTAGCGGGAGGTGAGGAGACCCAGTACTTC	CASRGVAGGEETQYF
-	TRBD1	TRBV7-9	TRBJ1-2	TGTGCCAGCAGCCCGAGGGACAGGGGGAGCTATGGCTACACCTTC	CASSPRDRGSYGYTF
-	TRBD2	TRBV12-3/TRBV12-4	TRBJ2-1	TGTGCCAGCAGGCTCACTAGCGGGTCCTACAATGAGCAGTTCTTC	CASRLTSGSYNEQFF
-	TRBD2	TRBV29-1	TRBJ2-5	TGCAGCGTTGTTAATAGCGGGAGGGCCGGGGAGACCCAGTACTTC	CSVVNSGRAGETQYF
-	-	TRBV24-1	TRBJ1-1	TGTGCCACCAGTGATCCCCGGGACGGAAACACTGAAGCTTTCTTT	CATSDPRDGNTEAFF
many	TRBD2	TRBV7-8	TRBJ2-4	TGTGCCAGCAGCCCGGTGTTAGCGGGAGGGTCCCTAGCCAAAAACATTCAGTACTTC	CASSPVLAGGSLAKNIQYF
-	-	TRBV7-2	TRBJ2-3	TGTGCCAGCAGATTAGACGAGCATTTTACTACGCAGTATTTT	CASRLDEHFTTQYF